The T cell receptor beta chain described here comes from a study of blood T cell repertoires in COVID-19 (TCRdb year 2020). Study-wide context: Collaborator samples came from the United States, Italy and Spain and covered acute and convalescent phases of COVID-19. Sample metadata almost always included a de-identified subject ID, COVID-19 status, age in years and sex. Samples were obtained from the ongoing ImmuneRACE study (first 160 participants) and from over a thousand subjects provided by 6 global collaborators. HLA class I and class II types, where available, came from metadata supplied by the sample provider rather than from assay-based typing. Deeply sampled blood TCRbeta repertoires from subjects exposed to, actively infected with, or recovered from COVID-19 were included in the dataset. The repertoires were released in a freely available public database intended as a resource for research on the immune response to SARS-CoV-2. The material from the prospective study consisted of cDNA or gDNA derived from T cells, B-cell-depleted T cells, or PBMCs. What the work shows at the level of the full study, not this receptor alone: The quantity of clinical and demographic metadata differed by source and by participant and was supplied without curation.

The immunoSEQ Assay, a bias-controlled multiplex PCR, was used to amplify TCRbeta CDR3 regions from genomic DNA. Regarding the original processing steps: The number of nucleated cells in each sample was estimated from the amplification of reference gene primers within the assay. To quantify the absolute abundance of each unique TCRbeta CDR3 rearrangement, sequence reads were collapsed and filtered. For each sample, productive Simpson clonality was calculated as the square root of Simpson's diversity index across productive rearrangements. The clones in this table, taken by TCRdb from immuneACCESS, are in-frame only. Not every clone is retained; where verified, under half of the shortfall comes from an unresolved V gene, and the cause of the rest is unknown. For V, J and clone size, that table is used; D and trimming come from the DNA. This sample gives approximately 90,000 clones in total; around 86% of them show up just once. About 5.5% of the sample is taken by the ten largest.

Comment on this clone: This clone's antigen is unknown. The sample holds no much larger clone one base away, and base qualities are not on file.

At one collaborating source in Seattle, patients were enrolled during active infection and were followed longitudinally through the course of disease. Collaborating institutions collected whole blood in K2EDTA tubes following their own protocols. Collaborator samples were shipped for TCRbeta analysis as frozen whole blood, isolated PBMCs, or DNA extracted from either sample type. Reading the germline V gene gives CDR1 SGHTA and CDR2 FQGNSA. From its cysteine to its phenylalanine, the CDR3 spans 15 amino acids. Only the CDR3 DNA is retained, 45 bases long and in frame from the first base. Trimming leaves V shorter by 5 bases and J shorter by 4 bases, with the junction holding 9 bases beyond the gene matches.

The TCR comes from a man aged 55-75 years with COVID-19, enrolled during active disease. The V and J segments used are TRBV7-2 and TRBJ1-2, and TRBD1 aligns with 8 junction nucleotides. The sample was peripheral blood. CDR3 reads: CASSAHRGNGYGYTF. In nucleotides, the sequence is TGTGCCAGCAGCGCCCACAGGGGGAATGGCTATGGCTACACCTTC.